Listed here are 18 T cell receptor beta chains from one sample, sequenced in a study of cytomegalovirus exposure and HLA in healthy donors. The study ran its PCR with 60 Vbeta and 13 Jbeta primers. TCRdb's table, derived via immunoSEQ multiplex PCR, lists solely in-frame clones and lacks some. The sample includes a few hundred thousand clones, approximately 80% seen only once; the top ten take around 8%. The sequenced sample was PBMCs. These receptors were collected from a woman between 55 and 75 years old in good health and CMV-seropositive.

The chain uses TRBV4-2 and TRBJ2-7, with 7 bases matching TRBD1. The CDR3 loop spans 13 amino acids. V shed 4 bases, J shed 0 bases, and the junction held 0 bases outside the gene matches. Germline assignment: CDR1 LGHNA and CDR2 YNFKEQ. The CDR3 here is CASSPGGSYEQYF. The CDR3 DNA reads as TGTGCCAGCAGCCCAGGGGGCTCCTACGAGCAGTACTTC.

This clone was seen only a few times. The rearrangement links TRBV5-6 to TRBJ2-3; TRBD1 aligns across 9 bases. The germline V gene encodes CDR1 SGHDT and CDR2 YYEEEE. The CDR3 spans 15 residues. V was pared by 0 bases and J by 3 bases, with 2 bases of the junction left unmatched. The CDR3 nucleotides read TGTGCCAGCAGCTTGGTGGACAGGGGTACAGATACGCAGTATTTT. As protein: CASSLVDRGTDTQYF.

The DNA for the CDR3 is TGTGCCAGCAGTGAAGACGAGAGGAGGAACAGAAACACCATATATTTT. This gives the protein CASSEDERRNRNTIYF. The chain employs TRBV6-1 and TRBJ1-3; D gene unclear. CDR1 is MNHNS, CDR2 SASEGT, per germline. V lost 1 base and J 5 bases, leaving 15 bases between the germline ends. The CDR3 contains 16 residues.

The chain is built from TRBV5-1 and TRBJ1-1; D not certain. The CDR3 totals 16 residues. V lost 2 bases to trimming and J lost 0 bases, with 14 bases between them. Germline CDR1 and CDR2: SGHRS and YFSETQ. Written as DNA, the CDR3 is TGCGCCAGCAGCTTCGGCGGCCTACTCATGAACACTGAAGCTTTCTTT. Translated, it gives CASSFGGLLMNTEAFF. The full variable domain, rest sourced from reference TRBV5-1 and TRBJ1-1, is KAGVTQTPRYLIKTRGQQVTLSCSPISGHRSVSWYQQTPGQGLQFLFEYFSETQRNKGNFPGRFSGRQFSNSRSEMNVSTLELGDSALYLCASSFGGLLMNTEAFFGQGTRLTVV.

This chain joins TRBV5-6 and TRBJ2-5; the match to TRBD2 covers 10 bases. Losses at the gene ends were 2 bases for V and 1 base for J; bases not matched to a gene: 5. The CDR3 totals 16 residues. Looked up from germline, CDR1 is SGHDT and CDR2 is YYEEEE. For the CDR3, the DNA is TGTGCCAGCAGCTTAGTGAGCGGGAGGGTCCAAGAGACCCAGTACTTC. Translation gives CASSLVSGRVQETQYF.

The chain has TRBV10-3 and TRBJ2-5, with D possibly matching TRBD1 (6 bases). CDR3 length equals 13 residues. The germline gives CDR1 ENHRY, CDR2 SYGVKD. Trimming pared 7 bases from V and 2 bases from J, leaving 11 bases between. CDR3 nucleotides: TGTGCCATCAATACAGGGAGACAAGAGACCCAGTACTTC. As protein: CAINTGRQETQYF.

This chain connects TRBV6-1 to TRBJ2-7, with D perhaps TRBD2 (7 bases). There are 13 residues in the CDR3. Germline CDR1 and CDR2: MNHNS and SASEGT. Trimming took off 4 bases at V and 4 bases at J, with 11 bases between the two ends. CDR3 residues: CASSGGGGYEQYF. The CDR3 coding sequence is TGTGCCAGCAGTGGAGGGGGGGGATACGAGCAGTACTTC.

The chain is built from TRBV7-9 and TRBJ2-1; the match to TRBD2 covers 8 bases. V lost 5 bases, J lost 7 bases, and 16 bases stayed unmatched. Germline CDR1 is SEHNR and CDR2 is FQNEAQ (reference sequence). The CDR3 is 17 amino acids. CDR3 region: CASSPPFLSGSGNEQFF. The CDR3 nucleotides are TGTGCCAGCAGCCCCCCGTTCTTAAGCGGGAGTGGTAATGAGCAGTTCTTC.

The chain recombines TRBV27 with TRBJ2-1, with 9 bases identical to TRBD2. The CDR3 extends over 15 amino acids. V shed 6 bases and J 5 bases; nucleotides not matched to a gene: 8. Germline-derived CDR1 and CDR2 are MNHEY and SMNVEV (reference sequence). CDR3 DNA sequence: TGTGCCAGCAGCAATCCGGGACTAGCCCACAATGAGCAGTTCTTC. As protein: CASSNPGLAHNEQFF.

This clone was found once. The chain uses TRBV20-1 and TRBJ2-5, with TRBD2 as a possible D gene (5 bases). CDR3 length: 11 amino acids. The V gene lost 6 bases and the J gene lost 5 bases, with 10 bases spanning the gap. CDR1 and CDR2 (germline): DFQATT, SNEGSKA (reference sequence). Here the CDR3 DNA reads TGCAGTGCAAAGGAGGACGAGACCCAGTACTTC. Encoded protein: CSAKEDETQYF.

The rearrangement links TRBV5-1 to TRBJ1-4; the D gene is possibly TRBD1 (5 bases). Germline CDR1 SGHRS, CDR2 YFSETQ. V lost 1 base and J lost 8, with 12 bases in between. The CDR3 sequence is 14 residues long. DNA of the CDR3: TGCGCCAGCAGCTTGACTTCCAGGGAAGAAAAACTGTTTTTT. Amino acids: CASSLTSREEKLFF.

The rearrangement uses TRBV5-1 and TRBJ2-1; weak D call: TRBD2 (5 bases). The CDR3 sequence is 16 residues long. V gave up 7 bases and J gave up 7 bases, with 24 bases separating them. Germline-derived CDR1 and CDR2 are SGHRS and YFSETQ. The CDR3 sequence: CASALTSAARGNEQFF. CDR3 nucleotides: TGCGCCAGCGCATTAACTTCGGCGGCCAGAGGGAATGAGCAGTTCTTC.

The V call is TRBV10-3, the J call TRBJ1-1; D is perhaps TRBD1 (5 bases). Trimming pared 6 bases from V and 1 base from J, leaving 27 bases between. The CDR3 covers 19 residues. The V gene's germline CDR1 is ENHRY and CDR2 SYGVKD. The CDR3 here is CAIRQQAYLGSPPNTEAFF. CDR3 DNA sequence: TGTGCCATCAGGCAACAGGCCTACCTTGGATCCCCCCCGAACACTGAAGCTTTCTTT.

The chain carries TRBV7-9 and TRBJ1-5; TRBD1 is a possible D gene (6 bases). CDR3 length: 12 amino acids. Deletions cut 4 bases from V and 8 bases from J, with 9 bases between. Germline-derived CDR1 and CDR2 are SEHNR and FQNEAQ (reference sequence). This chain's CDR3 is CASSSSGEPQHF. The CDR3 coding sequence is TGTGCCAGCAGCTCCTCAGGGGAGCCCCAGCATTTT.

V is TRBV12-1 and J is TRBJ2-3; TRBD2, as called in the table, went unchecked against the DNA. TRBV12-1 represents a pseudogene. The CDR3 runs to 15 residues. CDR3 loop: CASSPRGTFTDTQYF. CDR3 in DNA: TGTGCCAGCAGCCCCCGGGGGACCTTCACAGATACGCAGTATTTT.

This clone came up a few times. The chain joins TRBV7-9 to TRBJ2-5, with a possible D match to TRBD1 (6 bases). This CDR3 has 15 residues. Looked up from germline, CDR1 is SEHNR and CDR2 is FQNEAQ (reference sequence). Trimming shortened V by 1 base and J by 11 bases, and 20 bases separated the two germline ends. The CDR3 spells CASSLEGDGRAEQYF. CDR3 nucleotides: TGTGCCAGCAGCTTAGAGGGGGACGGCAGGGCAGAGCAGTACTTC.

In its sample, this clone was seen a few times. The J gene is TRBJ2-7, the V gene TRBV6-1; 9 nucleotides align to TRBD1. Germline V gene lookup returns CDR1 MNHNS and CDR2 SASEGT. The junction had 10 bases not matched to a gene; V was cut back by 7 bases and J by 3 bases. The length of the CDR3 is 15 residues. CDR3 region: CASIAGTGWIYEQYF. In nucleotides, the CDR3 is TGTGCCAGCATCGCCGGGACAGGGTGGATCTACGAGCAGTACTTC.

CDR3 in amino acids: CASKTGAGVGETQYF. The CDR3 coding sequence is TGTGCCTCGAAGACAGGGGCGGGTGTGGGGGAGACCCAGTACTTC. The rearrangement joins TRBV10-3 to TRBJ2-5, with 8 nucleotides matching TRBD1. The CDR3 runs to 15 residues. Germline-derived CDR1 and CDR2 are ENHRY and SYGVKD. J lost 5 bases, V lost 11 bases, and 16 bases had no gene match.